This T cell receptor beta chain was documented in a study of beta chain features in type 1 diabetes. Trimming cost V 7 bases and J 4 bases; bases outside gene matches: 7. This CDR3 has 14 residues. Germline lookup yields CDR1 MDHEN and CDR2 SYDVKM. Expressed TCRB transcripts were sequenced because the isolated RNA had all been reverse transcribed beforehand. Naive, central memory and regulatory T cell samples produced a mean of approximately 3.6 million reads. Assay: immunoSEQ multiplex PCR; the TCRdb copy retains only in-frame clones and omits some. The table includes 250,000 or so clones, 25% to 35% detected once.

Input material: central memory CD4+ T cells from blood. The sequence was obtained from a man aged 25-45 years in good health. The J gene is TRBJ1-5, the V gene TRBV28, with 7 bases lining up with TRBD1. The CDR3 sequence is CASNPTGRNQPQHF. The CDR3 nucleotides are TGTGCCAGCAACCCGACAGGGAGAAATCAGCCCCAGCATTTT.